This T cell receptor (beta chain) was profiled in a study of blood T cell repertoires in COVID-19. About the study: T cells, B-cell-depleted T cells, or PBMCs supplied cDNA or gDNA.

TCRdb's table, derived via immunoSEQ multiplex PCR, lists solely in-frame clones and lacks some. The data show 170,000 or so clones, with about 80% seen just once and roughly 28% held by the top ten. Germline V gives CDR1 SGHDT, CDR2 YYEEEE. Trimming removed 1 base from V and 4 bases from J, with 6 bases in between. The CDR3 runs 12 residues. Regarding this clone: Distinct nucleotide sequences in the sample also encode this CDR3.

This clonotype was obtained from a woman between 65 and 79 years old with acute or convalescent COVID-19. Sequencing was done on a sample of peripheral blood. V and J are TRBV5-6 and TRBJ2-7; D remains ambiguous. CDR3 nucleotide sequence: TGTGCCAGCAGCTTGACTGAGTACGAGCAGTACTTC. It translates to CASSLTEYEQYF.